Following are 19 T cell receptor beta chains from one sample sequenced in a study of shared clonotypes between healthy human individuals (dated by TCRdb to 2020 to 2021). The library was built by means of the immunoSEQ multiplex PCR assay. In its TCRdb copy, this immuneACCESS table keeps in-frame sequences only and misses some clones. Where compared with another copy, unresolved V genes explain less than half of these, and the others have no known cause. The sample yields 2.3 million or so clones; approximately 95% were counted once. The ten biggest clones cover about 0.39% of the sample. The sequencing sample was made of naive CD4+ T cells from PBMCs. The cell subset or site label here, explained by the study, means: CD45RA+ positively selected. The receptors come from a man between 18 and 35 years old in good health. Some clones in this sample may be carry-over from other donors' samples.

This chain uses TRBV6-6 with TRBJ1-1, with D possibly matching TRBD1 (5 bases). This CDR3 has 15 amino acids. Trimming removed 2 bases at V and 0 bases at J, with 10 bases between. From germline, CDR1 is MNHNY and CDR2 SVGAGI (reference sequence). The CDR3: CASSYPQTVNTEAFF. CDR3 coding DNA: TGTGCCAGCAGTTACCCACAGACAGTGAACACTGAAGCTTTCTTT.

V is TRBV15 and J is TRBJ1-5; TRBD1 might be the D (6 bases). The CDR3 extends over 15 amino acids. The V gene's germline CDR1 is LNHNV and CDR2 YYDKDF (reference sequence). V lost 9 bases and J 0 bases, leaving 15 bases between the germline ends. The CDR3 DNA follows: TGTGCCACTAAGCGGACAGCATATAGCAATCAGCCCCAGCATTTT. It encodes CATKRTAYSNQPQHF.

J is TRBJ1-4 and V is TRBV28; D is possibly TRBD1 (5 bases). The germline V gene has CDR1 MDHEN and CDR2 SYDVKM. The germline V and J ends were trimmed by 6 bases and 2 bases, with 13 bases remaining between them. The length of the CDR3 is 15 residues. The CDR3 sequence is CASSRRALTNEKLFF. The CDR3 region has the DNA TGTGCCAGCAGCCGCAGGGCTTTGACTAATGAAAAACTGTTTTTT.

The chain has TRBV5-4 and TRBJ2-5; D unresolved. The V and J ends lost 1 base and 0 bases respectively, with 10 bases between them. In germline, CDR1 is SGHNT, CDR2 YYREEE (reference sequence). The CDR3 has 15 amino acids. CDR3 nucleotides: TGTGCCAGCAGCTTGAGCTCAGCGAACCAAGAGACCCAGTACTTC. Translated: CASSLSSANQETQYF.

This chain joins TRBV28 and TRBJ2-7; D is unclear. The CDR3 loop spans 15 amino acids. CDR1 is MDHEN, CDR2 SYDVKM, per germline. The ends were cut back, 6 bases at V and 5 bases at J, with 20 bases in the middle. CDR3 bases: TGTGCCAGCAGGCCGACTCGACCGGCAGAGGACGAGCAGTACTTC. It is translated as CASRPTRPAEDEQYF.

CDR3 coding DNA: TGCGCCAGCAGCTTGATACAGGGGGTAGCCAAAAACATTCAGTACTTC. Translating gives CASSLIQGVAKNIQYF. The gene calls are TRBV5-1 and TRBJ2-4, with 8 bases lining up with TRBD1. Germline V lookup: CDR1 SGHRS, CDR2 YFSETQ. This CDR3 spans 16 amino acids. J was trimmed by 0 bases and V by 1 base; bases with no gene match: 3.

V usage is TRBV5-1 and J usage is TRBJ2-2; TRBD1 might be the D (6 bases). CDR1 is SGHRS, CDR2 YFSETQ, per germline. V shed 4 bases and J shed 0 bases, with 13 bases lying between them. The CDR3 extends over 16 amino acids. Here the CDR3 reads CASSRLGGANTGELFF. In DNA form, the CDR3 reads TGCGCCAGCAGCCGTTTAGGGGGAGCGAACACCGGGGAGCTGTTTTTT.

This clone was counted a single time. In DNA, the CDR3 is TGTGCCAGCAGCCTAGACCGGGTCCCCGGCTACGAGCAGTACTTC. It translates to CASSLDRVPGYEQYF. The V gene is TRBV5-6, the J gene TRBJ2-7; no clear D. CDR3 length: 15 residues. Germline V gene lookup returns CDR1 SGHDT and CDR2 YYEEEE. V was trimmed by 4 bases and J by 3 bases, leaving 17 bases between them. Together with reference TRBV5-6 and TRBJ2-7, the CDR3 gives the full variable domain: DAGVTQSPTHLIKTRGQQVTLRCSPKSGHDTVSWYQQALGQGPQFIFQYYEEEERQRGNFPDRFSGHQFPNYSSELNVNALLLGDSALYLCASSLDRVPGYEQYFGPGTRLTVT.

The rearrangement uses TRBV7-8 and TRBJ2-7; tentative D call: TRBD1 (7 bases). This CDR3 is built from 15 residues. Deletions cut 2 bases from V and 6 bases from J, with 17 bases between. Germline CDR1 SGHVS, CDR2 FQNEAQ. The CDR3: CASSLPGLPGGEQYF. The CDR3 DNA follows: TGTGCCAGCAGCTTACCGGGACTCCCAGGGGGCGAGCAGTACTTC.

The CDR3 region is CAISASDSGNQPQHF. For the CDR3, the DNA is TGTGCCATCAGTGCCTCCGACTCAGGGAATCAGCCCCAGCATTTT. V gene TRBV10-3 combines with J gene TRBJ1-5; TRBD1 is a possible D gene (5 bases). The CDR3 totals 15 residues. Trimming stripped 4 bases from V and 4 bases from J, with 14 bases between. The germline CDR1 and CDR2 sequences are ENHRY and SYGVKD.

CDR3 sequence: CAISESGGSPYEQYF. The DNA for the CDR3 is TGTGCCATCAGTGAGTCCGGGGGGTCCCCCTACGAGCAGTACTTC. The chain uses TRBV10-3 and TRBJ2-7; 7 bases are shared with TRBD2. Germline-derived CDR1 and CDR2 are ENHRY and SYGVKD. The CDR3 loop spans 15 amino acids. With V trimmed by 0 bases and J by 2 bases, 4 bases remained unmatched.

The chain has TRBV15 and TRBJ2-1; perhaps TRBD2 as D (5 bases). The CDR3 totals 16 residues. The V end lost 3 bases, the J end lost 4 bases, and 16 bases lay between the germline ends. Germline V CDR1 and CDR2: LNHNV, YYDKDF (reference sequence). The CDR3 DNA follows: TGTGCCACCAGCAGGCGTTACTCCCGGGGATACAATGAGCAGTTCTTC. Its translation: CATSRRYSRGYNEQFF. The variable domain in full, completed from reference TRBV15 and TRBJ2-1, reads DAMVIQNPRYQVTQFGKPVTLSCSQTLNHNVMYWYQQKSSQAPKLLFHYYDKDFNNEADTPDNFQSRRPNTSFCFLDIRSPGLGDTAMYLCATSRRYSRGYNEQFFGPGTRLTVL.

This clone is a singleton in its sample. At the DNA level, this CDR3 is encoded by other sequences in the same sample as well. The DNA of the CDR3 is TGTGCCAGCAGCTCTCAAGTGAACACTGAAGCTTTCTTT. This encodes CASSSQVNTEAFF. This chain uses TRBV7-9 with TRBJ1-1; D unresolved. CDR3 length: 13 residues. Trimming took off 4 bases at V and 0 bases at J, with 6 bases between the two ends. Germline CDR1 and CDR2: SEHNR and FQNEAQ (reference sequence). Together with reference TRBV7-9 and TRBJ1-1, the CDR3 gives the full variable domain: DTGVSQNPRHKITKRGQNVTFRCDPISEHNRLYWYRQTLGQGPEFLTYFQNEAQLEKSRLLSDRFSAERPKGSFSTLEIQRTEQGDSAMYLCASSSQVNTEAFFGQGTRLTVV.

The V gene is TRBV5-1, the J gene TRBJ2-6, with TRBD1 matching 10 bases. CDR3 size: 17 residues. The ends lost 7 bases at V and 1 base at J; junction bases unmatched: 8. Germline CDR1 is SGHRS and CDR2 is YFSETQ. The CDR3 DNA reads as TGCGCCAGCGGCAGACAGGGGGCGCGATCTGGGGCCAACGTCCTGACTTTC. Its protein is CASGRQGARSGANVLTF.

The J gene is TRBJ2-7, the V gene TRBV5-1, with 7 nucleotides matching TRBD2. Germline CDR1 and CDR2: SGHRS and YFSETQ. V lost 8 bases, J lost 2 bases, and 13 bases stayed unmatched. The CDR3 spans 15 residues. CDR3 protein: CASQSGLADPYEQYF. The CDR3 nucleotides are TGCGCCAGTCAATCGGGGCTAGCGGACCCCTACGAGCAGTACTTC. Together with reference TRBV5-1 and TRBJ2-7, the CDR3 gives the full variable domain: KAGVTQTPRYLIKTRGQQVTLSCSPISGHRSVSWYQQTPGQGLQFLFEYFSETQRNKGNFPGRFSGRQFSNSRSEMNVSTLELGDSALYLCASQSGLADPYEQYFGPGTRLTVT.

The J gene is TRBJ1-2, the V gene TRBV6-6; the D is unclear. Trimming took 0 bases from V and 4 from J, leaving 12 bases between them. The V gene's germline CDR1 is MNHNY and CDR2 SVGAGI (reference sequence). This CDR3 comprises 15 residues. The CDR3 DNA is TGTGCCAGCAGTTACTCGCCGCGCTCCCCCTATGGCTACACCTTC. This translates into CASSYSPRSPYGYTF.

With respect to this clone: This specimen includes other DNA sequences encoding the same CDR3. V is TRBV18 and J is TRBJ2-7; 9 bases match TRBD1. V shed 3 bases and J 2 bases; nucleotides not matched to a gene: 5. Germline CDR1 and CDR2: KGHSH and LQKENI. The CDR3 sequence is 15 residues long. CDR3 bases: TGTGCCAGCTCACCGGGACAGGGTACTACCTACGAGCAGTACTTC. It is translated as CASSPGQGTTYEQYF.

The V and J genes are TRBV28 and TRBJ2-1, with D possibly TRBD2 on 6 matching bases. Trimming took 3 bases from V and 7 from J, leaving 10 bases between them. The CDR3 runs 13 residues. Germline lookup yields CDR1 MDHEN and CDR2 SYDVKM. CDR3 coding DNA: TGTGCCAGCAGTTTCCCCCGGGGGAATGAGCAGTTCTTC. Translation gives CASSFPRGNEQFF.

The chain recombines TRBV19 with TRBJ2-1; D is unclear. CDR3 length: 17 residues. Looked up from germline, CDR1 is LNHDA and CDR2 is SQIVND (reference sequence). V lost 4 bases and J lost 2, with 18 bases in between. The CDR3 DNA is TGTGCCAGTAGTAACAAAAGACTCGGAACGGCCTACAATGAGCAGTTCTTC. Amino acids: CASSNKRLGTAYNEQFF.